These 4 T cell receptor beta chains share one sample of origin, sequenced in a study of T cell changes during pregnancy in multiple sclerosis (dated by TCRdb to between 2018 and 2021). The library was made by the immunoSEQ multiplex PCR assay. TCRdb carries this immuneACCESS record with in-frame sequences only. Its versions omit some clonotypes, under half of them owing to an unresolved V gene in the studies checked, with the rest unexplained. Here the sample has 40,000 to 55,000 clones; about 90% occur a single time. Of the sample, about 5.1% falls within the top ten clones. This sample comprised peripheral blood, obtained in the second trimester of pregnancy. These receptors were obtained from a female donor in good health, enrolled as a control in a pregnancy study.

The chain links TRBV18 to TRBJ1-5, with D unresolved. This CDR3 comprises 15 residues. Germline CDR1 reads KGHSH; CDR2 reads LQKENI. Trimming left V 3 bases short and J 7 bases short, with 16 bases between. The chain's CDR3 is CASSPSGREDQPQHF. The CDR3 nucleotides read TGTGCCAGCTCACCTAGCGGAAGGGAAGACCAGCCCCAGCATTTT.

The gene calls are TRBV7-2 and TRBJ2-7; TRBD2 matches at 8 bases. Germline CDR1 and CDR2: SGHTA and FQGNSA. Trimming cost V 5 bases and J 2 bases; bases outside gene matches: 5. The CDR3 sequence is 14 residues long. CDR3 amino acids: CASSQAGGTYEQYF. CDR3 in DNA: TGTGCCAGCAGCCAGGCGGGGGGAACCTACGAGCAGTACTTC.

The chain links TRBV5-1 to TRBJ1-2; D ambiguous. In germline, CDR1 is SGHRS, CDR2 YFSETQ. V lost 0 bases to trimming and J lost 4 bases, with 13 bases between them. The CDR3 spans 15 residues. CDR3 nucleotides: TGCGCCAGCAGCTTGGCGGGTCCACCGACCTATGGCTACACCTTC. It translates to CASSLAGPPTYGYTF.

The chain couples TRBV7-9 to TRBJ1-2; no clear D gene. The CDR3 totals 13 residues. In germline, CDR1 is SEHNR, CDR2 FQNEAQ (reference sequence). Deletions cut 4 bases from V and 3 bases from J, with 9 bases between. The CDR3 bases are TGTGCCAGCAGCTCCGCGATCGACTATGGCTACACCTTC. Translating it yields CASSSAIDYGYTF.